Sequencing of this T cell receptor (beta chain) was carried out in a study of T-cell memory formation after mild COVID-19. From the 5' RACE reads, TCRdb called clonotypes with MiXCR, one entry per CDR3 protein. The data hold over 120,000 distinct CDR3 sequences, with around 27% observed a single time. CDR3 length: 13 amino acids. Trimming cost V 5 bases and J 7 bases; bases outside gene matches: 7. Germline V gives CDR1 SGHAT, CDR2 FQNNGV. General observations from the study: Prior to infection, memory already included some responding clones, suggesting cross-reactive memory joined.

The table lists this clonotype with a few counts. Its antigen is not identified. The chain links TRBV11-2 to TRBJ1-1, with 7 bases that match TRBD1. The receptor was isolated from an adult woman who had mild COVID-19 (a few samples of this study predate the infection). Cell type and time point are not known. Specimen: PBMCs or a T cell subset sorted from them (not recorded which). This CDR3 is CASSAPWTGEAFF. The CDR3 DNA follows: TGTGCCAGCAGCGCCCCTTGGACAGGTGAAGCTTTCTTT.